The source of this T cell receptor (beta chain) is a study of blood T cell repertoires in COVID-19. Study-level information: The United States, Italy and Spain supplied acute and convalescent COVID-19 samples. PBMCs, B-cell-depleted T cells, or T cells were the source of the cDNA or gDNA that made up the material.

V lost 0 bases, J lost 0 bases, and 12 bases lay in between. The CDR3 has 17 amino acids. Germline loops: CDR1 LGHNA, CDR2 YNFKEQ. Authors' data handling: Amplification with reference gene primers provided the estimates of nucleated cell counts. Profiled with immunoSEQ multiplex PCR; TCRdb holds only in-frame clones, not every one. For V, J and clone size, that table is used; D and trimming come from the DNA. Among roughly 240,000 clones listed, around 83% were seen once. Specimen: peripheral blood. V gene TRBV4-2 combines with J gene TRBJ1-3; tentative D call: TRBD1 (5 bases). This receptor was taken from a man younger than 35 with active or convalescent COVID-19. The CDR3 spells CASSQEYRGASGNTIYF. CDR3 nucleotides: TGTGCCAGCAGCCAAGAGTATAGGGGCGCCTCTGGAAACACCATATATTTT.